This entry describes one T cell receptor (beta chain). The CDR3 sequence is 15 residues long. Trimming took 5 bases from V and 6 from J; bases not matched to a gene: 9. Germline CDR1 is MDHEN and CDR2 is SYDVKM. This specimen comes from a study of preoperative IRX-2 immunotherapy in early breast cancer. The sample's treatment: preoperative locoregional IRX-2 cytokine immunotherapy. This phase Ib study tested locoregional IRX-2 cytokine immunotherapy given before surgery. The data were produced by immunoSEQ multiplex PCR, yet TCRdb's version contains in-frame clones alone and is incomplete. The sample shows around 30,000 clones, around 83% of them seen only once.

This TCR was sampled from a human donor with breast cancer. The sequencing used lymph node tissue, collected from a patient treated with IRX-2 immunotherapy. This chain connects TRBV28 to TRBJ1-5; 8 nucleotides align to TRBD1. The CDR3 here is CASSEGTGRGQPQHF. CDR3 bases: TGTGCCAGCAGTGAAGGGACAGGCCGGGGTCAGCCCCAGCATTTT.